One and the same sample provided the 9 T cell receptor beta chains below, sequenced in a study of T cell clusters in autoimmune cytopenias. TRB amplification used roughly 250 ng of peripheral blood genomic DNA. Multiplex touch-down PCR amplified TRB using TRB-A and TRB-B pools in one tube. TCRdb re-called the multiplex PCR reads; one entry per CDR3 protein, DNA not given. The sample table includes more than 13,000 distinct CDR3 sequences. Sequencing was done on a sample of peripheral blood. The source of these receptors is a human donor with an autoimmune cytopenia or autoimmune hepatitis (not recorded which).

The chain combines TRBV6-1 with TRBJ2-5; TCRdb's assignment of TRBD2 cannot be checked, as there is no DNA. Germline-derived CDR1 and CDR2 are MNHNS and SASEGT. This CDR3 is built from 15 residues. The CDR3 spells CASSPVAGSQKTQYF.

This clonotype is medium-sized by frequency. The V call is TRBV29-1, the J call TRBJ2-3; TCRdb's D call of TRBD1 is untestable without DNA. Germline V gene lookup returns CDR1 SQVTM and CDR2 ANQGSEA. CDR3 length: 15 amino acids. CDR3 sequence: CSARGTTGSTDTQYF.

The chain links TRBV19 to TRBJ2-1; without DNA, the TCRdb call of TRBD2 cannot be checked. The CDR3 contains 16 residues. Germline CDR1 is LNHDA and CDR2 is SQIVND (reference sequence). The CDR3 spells CASSIDLSGRANEQFF.

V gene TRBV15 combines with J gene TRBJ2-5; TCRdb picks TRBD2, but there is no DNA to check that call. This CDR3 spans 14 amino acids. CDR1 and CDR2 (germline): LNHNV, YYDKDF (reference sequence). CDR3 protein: CATSRGGLGETQYF.

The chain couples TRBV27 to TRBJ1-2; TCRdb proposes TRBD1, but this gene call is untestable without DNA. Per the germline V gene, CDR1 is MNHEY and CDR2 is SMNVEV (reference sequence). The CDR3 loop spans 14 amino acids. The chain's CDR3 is CASSFFGGKDGYTF.

CDR3: CASSPGGSGNTIYF. The J gene is TRBJ1-3, the V gene TRBV18; TCRdb selects TRBD1, and the lack of DNA leaves this call unchecked. The CDR3 loop spans 14 amino acids. Germline loops: CDR1 KGHSH, CDR2 LQKENI. Full variable domain (rest looked up from reference TRBV18 and TRBJ1-3): NAGVMQNPRHLVRRRGQEARLRCSPMKGHSHVYWYRQLPEEGLKFMVYLQKENIIDESGMPKERFSAEFPKEGPSILRIQQVVRGDSAAYFCASSPGGSGNTIYFGEGSWLTVV.

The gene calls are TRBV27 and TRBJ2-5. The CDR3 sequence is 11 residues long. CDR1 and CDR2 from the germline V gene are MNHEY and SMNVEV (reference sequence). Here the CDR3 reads CASSYQETQYF.

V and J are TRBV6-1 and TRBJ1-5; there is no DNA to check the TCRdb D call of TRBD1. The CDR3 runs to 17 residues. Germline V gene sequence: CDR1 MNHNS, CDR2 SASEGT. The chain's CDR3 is CASSEGAGGASNQPQHF.

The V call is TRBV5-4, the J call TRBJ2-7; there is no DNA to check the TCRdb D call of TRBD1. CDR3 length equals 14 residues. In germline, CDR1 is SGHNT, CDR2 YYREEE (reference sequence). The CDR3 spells CASSLEGVRYEQYF.